This T cell receptor beta chain was captured by sequencing in a study of human T cells and chemical hapten exposure. CDR3 size: 13 residues. The V and J ends lost 6 bases and 14 bases respectively, with 24 bases between them. Germline CDR1 is SQVTM and CDR2 is ANQGSEA. The authors extracted total RNA from unfractionated whole blood. As the library was built, unique molecular identifiers were attached to individual cDNA molecules. Each CDR3 protein gets one entry after TCRdb re-called the 5' RACE reads with MiXCR. In the table there are 130,000 or so distinct CDR3 sequences, roughly 4.1% of which are singletons.

This sequence was found in a female donor in good health. J is TRBJ2-3 and V is TRBV29-1; D may correspond to TRBD1 or TRBD2 (5 bases each). This CDR3 is CSVDGTGTTGPYF. CDR3 DNA sequence: TGCAGCGTGGATGGGACGGGAACAACTGGGCCGTATTTT.